The rows below give T cell receptor beta chains drawn from one sample of a study of T cell responses to AZD1222 COVID-19 vaccine. The data were produced by immunoSEQ multiplex PCR, yet TCRdb's version contains in-frame clones alone and is incomplete. The sample holds around 100,000 clones, over 90% seen once. The sequences come from peripheral blood, collected on day 0 of AZD1222 vaccination. All receptors come from an adult in good health. Each CDR3 is given with its conserved first and last residue. Each record gives: D gene, V gene, CDR3 protein. A D gene is named only where the DNA matches it firmly.

D gene: NA
V gene: TRBV27
CDR3 protein: CASSLQTSDTQYF

D gene: NA
V gene: TRBV15
CDR3 protein: CATSSGTGNTIYF

D gene: NA
V gene: TRBV28
CDR3 protein: CASTQSPGRDSPLHF

D gene: TRBD2
V gene: TRBV10-2
CDR3 protein: CASTPRALSGRTDTQYF

D gene: NA
V gene: TRBV29-1
CDR3 protein: CSATAGGGEAFF

D gene: NA
V gene: TRBV29-1
CDR3 protein: CSVARDPTSTDTQYF

D gene: NA
V gene: TRBV15
CDR3 protein: CATSRGSSGYEQYF

D gene: TRBD1
V gene: TRBV18
CDR3 protein: CASSRQGETGELFF

D gene: NA
V gene: TRBV28
CDR3 protein: CASSLKNIQYF

D gene: TRBD2
V gene: TRBV27
CDR3 protein: CASSLLLGREGRREQYF

D gene: NA
V gene: TRBV7-9
CDR3 protein: CASSLAADGHSNTEAFF

D gene: NA
V gene: TRBV5-6
CDR3 protein: CASSFRSLSYNEQFF

D gene: NA
V gene: TRBV14
CDR3 protein: CASSQDVSGVGELFF

D gene: NA
V gene: TRBV7-3
CDR3 protein: CASSRSPGYNEQFF

D gene: NA
V gene: TRBV4-1
CDR3 protein: CASSQDGPDTEAFF